This T cell receptor (beta chain) was captured in a study of blood T cell repertoires in COVID-19. As for the study in general: Specimens from acute and convalescent COVID-19 originated in the United States, Italy and Spain. T cells, B-cell-depleted T cells, or PBMCs supplied cDNA or gDNA.

CDR1 is MNHEY and CDR2 is SMNVEV in the germline V gene (reference sequence). V lost 5 bases, J lost 4 bases, and 9 bases lay in between. This CDR3 is built from 12 residues. Original handling: Amplification from reference gene primers served as the basis for estimated nucleated cell counts. Assay used: immunoSEQ multiplex PCR; TCRdb lists only in-frame clones, some missing. V and J calls and clone size are as listed in that table; D and trimming were resolved from the DNA. The table lists approximately 230,000 clones, 70% to 90% of them singletons, with about 2.2% in the top ten. The genes are TRBV27 and TRBJ2-7, with a tentative D call TRBD1 (5 bases). The TCR comes from a man under 40 who had recovered from COVID-19. Material: peripheral blood. CDR3: CASSRTSYEQYF. The DNA of the CDR3 is TGTGCCAGCAGTCGGACATCTTACGAGCAGTACTTC.